This is a list of T cell receptor beta chains from one sample in a study of regulatory T cells in long-lasting Graves disease. TCRdb redid the calling of the multiplex PCR reads with MiXCR, one entry per CDR3 protein. The profile shows 400,000 to 500,000 distinct CDR3 sequences, less than 15% of them singletons. Another study also made use of these data, one on T cells in Graves' hyperthyroidism and ophthalmopathy.

Material: peripheral blood mononuclear cells (PBMCs), obtained at new diagnosis, from a patient treated with antithyroid drugs. These TCRs come from a woman aged 50 to 65 with Graves disease. The CDR3 runs from the conserved cysteine through the conserved F or W. D genes are given only for firm matches. A clone size is listed for some rows: how often the clone was seen (once, few, many), or a class if it is expanded.

abundance	len	d_gene	v_gene	j_gene	CDR3nt	CDR3aa
many	17	TRBD2	TRBV12-3/TRBV12-4	TRBJ2-1	TGTGCCAGCAGTTTGGGGGAAAGCGGGAGGGGGGTCTATGAGCAGTTCTTC	CASSLGESGRGVYEQFF
many	16	.	TRBV12-3/TRBV12-4	TRBJ1-5	TGTGCCAGCAGTTTAAATAAGGGACCCAGAAATCAGCCCCAGCATTTT	CASSLNKGPRNQPQHF
.	18	.	TRBV28	TRBJ1-2	TGTGCCAGCAGTTTAATATTTAAGGGAGAGGATCCCCTCGATGGCTACACCTTC	CASSLIFKGEDPLDGYTF
many	14	.	TRBV7-9	TRBJ1-1	TGTGCCAGCAGCTTAGTCGCGGGGTCCACTGAAGCTTTCTTT	CASSLVAGSTEAFF
many	14	TRBD2	TRBV6-9	TRBJ2-1	TGTGCCAGCAGTTTACGACTAGCCAATAATGAGCAGTTCTTC	CASSLRLANNEQFF
.	13	.	TRBV28	TRBJ1-2	TGTGCCATCCACGCTCATCCTAACTATGGCTACACCTTC	CAIHAHPNYGYTF
many	14	.	TRBV12-3/TRBV12-4	TRBJ2-3	TGTGCCAGCAGTTTACTGTTAGCGGCAGATACGCAGTATTTT	CASSLLLAADTQYF
.	18	.	TRBV4-1	TRBJ2-1	TGCGCCAGCAGCCGCTCGTCGAGCGTTGTTAGCTCCTACAATGAGCAGTTCTTC	CASSRSSSVVSSYNEQFF
few	15	TRBD1	TRBV2	TRBJ1-3	TGTGCCAGCAGCAAGGACAGGGTTTACAGCAACACCATATATTTT	CASSKDRVYSNTIYF
many	13	TRBD2	TRBV2	TRBJ2-1	TGTGCCAGCCGTGCGGGAGCCAACAATGAGCAGTTCTTC	CASRAGANNEQFF
few	16	TRBD1	TRBV4-1	TRBJ2-2	TGCGCCAGCAGCCTGGGGACAGACGCGAACACCGGGGAGCTGTTTTTT	CASSLGTDANTGELFF
many	13	TRBD2	TRBV27	TRBJ2-7	TGTGCCAGCAGTTTAGGGGGGGATCGAGAGCAGTACTTC	CASSLGGDREQYF
many	12	.	TRBV6-2/TRBV6-3	TRBJ1-2	TGTGCCAGCAGTGACGAGGTCTATGGCTACACCTTC	CASSDEVYGYTF
.	15	.	TRBV20-1	TRBJ2-1	TGCAGTGCTATGCGTTGGGGGAGGAATTACAATGAGCAGTTCTTC	CSAMRWGRNYNEQFF
many	15	TRBD1	TRBV28	TRBJ1-2	TGTGCCAGCACCCCTCAGGGACAGGGAGAACGTGGCTACACCTTC	CASTPQGQGERGYTF
.	15	.	TRBV5-1	TRBJ1-5	TGCGCCAGCAGCTTGGATAGAGGGCAGGGTCAGCCCCAGCATTTT	CASSLDRGQGQPQHF
many	14	.	TRBV7-9	TRBJ2-7	TGTGCCAGCAGCCCTAGGGGACGATCCTACGAGCAGTACTTC	CASSPRGRSYEQYF